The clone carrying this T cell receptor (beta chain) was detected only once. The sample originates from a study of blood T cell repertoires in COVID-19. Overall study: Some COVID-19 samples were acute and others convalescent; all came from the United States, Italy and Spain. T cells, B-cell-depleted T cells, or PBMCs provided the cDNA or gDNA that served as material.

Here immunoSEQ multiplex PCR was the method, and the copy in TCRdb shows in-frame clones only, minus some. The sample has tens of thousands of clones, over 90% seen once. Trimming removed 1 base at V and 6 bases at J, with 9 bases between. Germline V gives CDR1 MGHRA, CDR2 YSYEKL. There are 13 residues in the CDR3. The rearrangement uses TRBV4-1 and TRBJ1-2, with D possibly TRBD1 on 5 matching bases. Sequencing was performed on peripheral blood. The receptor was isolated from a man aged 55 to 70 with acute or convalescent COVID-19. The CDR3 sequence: CASSQGTGDGYTF. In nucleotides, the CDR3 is TGCGCCAGCAGCCAAGGGACGGGGGATGGCTACACCTTC.